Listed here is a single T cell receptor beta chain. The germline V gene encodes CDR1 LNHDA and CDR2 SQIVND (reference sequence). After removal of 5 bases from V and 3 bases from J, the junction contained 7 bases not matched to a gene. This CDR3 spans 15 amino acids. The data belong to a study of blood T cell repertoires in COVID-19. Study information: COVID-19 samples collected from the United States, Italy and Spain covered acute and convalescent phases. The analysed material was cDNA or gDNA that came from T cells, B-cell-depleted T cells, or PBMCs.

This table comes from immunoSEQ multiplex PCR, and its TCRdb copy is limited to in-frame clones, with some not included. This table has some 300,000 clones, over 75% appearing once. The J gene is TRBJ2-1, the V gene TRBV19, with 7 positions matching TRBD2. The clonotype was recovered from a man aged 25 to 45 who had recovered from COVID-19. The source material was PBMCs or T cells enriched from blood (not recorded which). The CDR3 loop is CASSPRLADYNEQFF. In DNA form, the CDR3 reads TGTGCCAGTAGTCCGAGACTAGCCGACTACAATGAGCAGTTCTTC.